One sample yielded the 29 T cell receptor beta chains listed below, sequenced in a study of T-cell reconstitution after alpha-beta-depleted transplantation in children. A TCRbeta library incorporating unique molecular identifiers was prepared. TCRdb processed the PCR reads anew with MiXCR; each CDR3 protein has one entry. The data contain some 220,000 distinct CDR3 sequences, under 13% of them seen just once; the ten biggest clones take up 28%. The sample was PBMCs, taken before TCRalphabeta/CD19-depleted stem cell transplant. The receptors were gathered from a child in the first two years of life with acute myeloid leukemia, due to receive a stem cell transplant.

This clonotype was observed at least ten times. The chain combines TRBV2 with TRBJ2-1; the match to TRBD2 covers 11 bases. V was pared by 6 bases and J by 7 bases, with 2 bases of the junction left unmatched. Looked up from germline, CDR1 is SNHLY and CDR2 is FYNNEI. The CDR3 length is 13 residues. The CDR3 spells CASRASGGNEQFF. CDR3 in DNA: TGTGCCAGCAGGGCTAGCGGGGGGAATGAGCAGTTCTTC.

In its sample, this clonotype was seen many times. The chain is built from TRBV28 and TRBJ1-4; D gene unclear. V gave up 3 bases and J gave up 12 bases, with 8 bases separating them. Germline lookup yields CDR1 MDHEN and CDR2 SYDVKM. The CDR3 covers 11 residues. The CDR3 loop is CASSLRAELFF. The CDR3 nucleotides read TGTGCCAGCAGTTTGAGGGCGGAACTGTTTTTT. The full variable domain, in which reference TRBV28 and TRBJ1-4 provide the parts outside the CDR3, is DVKVTQSSRYLVKRTGEKVFLECVQDMDHENMFWYRQDPGLGLRLIYFSYDVKMKEKGDIPEGYSVSREKKERFSLILESASTNQTSMYLCASSLRAELFFGSGTQLSVL.

The sample holds many counts of this clonotype. The junction does not match germline at one end; this may be a read error. CDR3 DNA sequence: TGTGCCAGCAGTGACTACAATTCACCCCTCCACTTT. Translated, it gives CASSDYNSPLHF. The chain joins TRBV5-1 to TRBJ1-6; D is ambiguous. This CDR3 has 12 amino acids. CDR1 is SGHRS, CDR2 YFSETQ, per germline.

Ten or more counts support this clonotype. This sequence joins TRBV7-7 and TRBJ2-1; 11 nucleotides line up with TRBD2. V shed 4 bases, J shed 2 bases, and the junction held 4 bases outside the gene matches. The length of the CDR3 is 16 residues. CDR1 is SSHAT, CDR2 FNYEAQ, per germline (reference sequence). The CDR3 sequence is CASSSTSGSAYNEQFF. The CDR3, as DNA: TGTGCCAGCAGCTCCACTAGCGGGAGCGCCTACAATGAGCAGTTCTTC. Full variable domain (outside the CDR3, taken from reference TRBV7-7 and TRBJ2-1): GAGVSQSPRYKVTKRGQDVTLRCDPISSHATLYWYQQALGQGPEFLTYFNYEAQPDKSGLPSDRFSAERPEGSISTLTIQRTEQRDSAMYRCASSSTSGSAYNEQFFGPGTRLTVL.

This clonotype appeared once. A read error may explain this, as a much larger clone is one base away. This rearrangement joins TRBV12-3 or TRBV12-4 to TRBJ2-1; D is perhaps TRBD2 (5 bases). V lost 8 bases, J lost 1 base, and 12 bases lay in between. This CDR3 comprises 14 residues. The CDR3 loop reads CASGIAISYNEQFF. In DNA form, the CDR3 reads TGTGCCAGCGGAATAGCGATATCCTACAATGAGCAGTTCTTC.

This clonotype was observed many times. The chain carries TRBV29-1 and TRBJ2-5; no clear D gene. Deletions cut 2 bases from V and 4 bases from J, with 8 bases between. This CDR3 has 12 residues. From germline, CDR1 is SQVTM and CDR2 ANQGSEA. The CDR3 spells CSVELGGETQYF. The CDR3 DNA is TGCAGCGTTGAATTGGGCGGAGAGACCCAGTACTTC.

This clonotype has at least ten counts. The chain couples TRBV7-9 to TRBJ2-2, with 9 bases matching TRBD2. The germline V gene has CDR1 SEHNR and CDR2 FQNEAQ (reference sequence). V was pared by 5 bases and J by 4 bases, with 5 bases of the junction left unmatched. The CDR3 contains 15 residues. As DNA, the CDR3 is TGTGCCAGCAGCCGGGGACTAGCAGGCACCGGGGAGCTGTTTTTT. It yields the protein CASSRGLAGTGELFF.

Ten or more counts support this clonotype. The chain carries TRBV10-2 and TRBJ2-7, with 7 bases that match TRBD1. This CDR3 has 16 amino acids. V trimming: 4 bases; J trimming: 2 bases; junction bases outside the gene matches: 11. The V gene's germline CDR1 is WSHSY and CDR2 SAAADI. CDR3 protein: CASSGFTGDVAYEQYF. CDR3 bases: TGCGCCAGCAGTGGCTTTACAGGGGATGTTGCCTACGAGCAGTACTTC.

This chain uses TRBV10-1 with TRBJ2-1; D is undetermined. The CDR3 has 13 amino acids. Germline V gives CDR1 WNHNN, CDR2 SYGVQD (reference sequence). Trimming stripped 0 bases from V and 10 bases from J, with 10 bases between. The CDR3 loop reads CASSESVGREQFF. CDR3 in DNA: TGCGCCAGCAGTGAGTCGGTGGGCCGGGAGCAGTTCTTC.

The V call is TRBV7-2, the J call TRBJ1-5; TRBD1 might be the D (5 bases). The V and J ends lost 4 bases and 7 bases respectively, with 14 bases between them. Germline-derived CDR1 and CDR2 are SGHTA and FQGNSA. This CDR3 region has 14 residues. The CDR3 DNA reads TGTGCCAGCAGCTCCGGAGAGGGACGACAGCCCCAGCATTTT. Protein sequence: CASSSGEGRQPQHF.

There are many counts of this clonotype. The chain joins TRBV6-5 to TRBJ2-1; TRBD1 might be the D (5 bases). With 6 bases removed from V and 10 bases from J, the gap between germline ends came to 16 bases. The CDR3 spans 13 residues. Germline CDR1 MNHEY, CDR2 SVGAGI. CDR3 residues: CASRSSKGYEQFF. The DNA of the CDR3 is TGTGCCAGCAGATCCAGCAAGGGGTACGAGCAGTTCTTC.

About this clonotype: A read error may produce the germline difference seen at one junction end. The chain uses TRBV25-1 and TRBJ2-1, with D tentatively TRBD2 (7 bases). Germline V gene data show CDR1 as MGHDK and CDR2 as SYGVNS. The CDR3 extends over 16 amino acids. The chain's CDR3 is CASSPGGYSSNNEQFF. The CDR3 nucleotides read TGTGCCAGCAGCCCGGGGGGCTATTCCTCCAACAATGAGCAGTTCTTC.

This clonotype was recorded at least ten times. The chain combines TRBV9 with TRBJ2-3, with 7 bases that match TRBD2. The CDR3 contains 12 residues. Looked up from germline, CDR1 is SGDLS and CDR2 is YYNGEE. V lost 7 bases and J lost 2; bases outside the gene matches: 1. The CDR3 region has the DNA TGTGCCAGCGGGAGGGACACAGATACGCAGTATTTT. Amino acids: CASGRDTDTQYF.

This clonotype was counted at least ten times. V is TRBV6-2 or TRBV6-3 and J is TRBJ2-1, with D possibly matching TRBD2 (6 bases). Trimming removed 5 bases from V and 6 bases from J, with 11 bases in between. CDR1 and CDR2 from the germline V gene are MNHEY and SVGEGT. The CDR3 loop spans 13 amino acids. This chain's CDR3 is CASSPLTSNEQFF. The DNA for the CDR3 is TGTGCCAGCAGTCCCCTGACTAGCAATGAGCAGTTCTTC.

This clonotype was seen a handful of times. This rearrangement joins TRBV12-3 or TRBV12-4 to TRBJ2-3, with 9 bases that match TRBD2. Losses at the gene ends were 8 bases for V and 0 bases for J; bases not matched to a gene: 9. The CDR3 is 16 residues long. The CDR3 nucleotides are TGTGCCAGCCTCCGGACTAGCGCAGGTAGCACAGATACGCAGTATTTT. Its protein is CASLRTSAGSTDTQYF.

For this clonotype: A much larger clone differs from this one at a single base, so this may be a read error. This chain links TRBV11-2 with TRBJ2-3; 7 bases are shared with TRBD1. V gave up 5 bases and J gave up 2 bases; unmatched junction bases: 16. Per germline, CDR1 SGHAT and CDR2 FQNNGV. This CDR3 comprises 18 residues. DNA of the CDR3: TGTGCCAGCAGCGCGCCTAACTTAGGGACAGCTACCACAGATACGCAGTATTTT. Translation gives CASSAPNLGTATTDTQYF.

Worth noting for this clonotype: This clone may be a read error of a much larger clone one base away. This rearrangement joins TRBV4-1 to TRBJ2-7; D is ambiguous. The CDR3 runs 14 residues. Germline lookup yields CDR1 MGHRA and CDR2 YSYEKL. The CDR3 loop is CASNQVPASYEQYF. The CDR3 DNA reads TGCGCCAGCAACCAAGTTCCTGCCTCCTACGAGCAGTACTTC.

This clonotype was detected ten times or more. The gene calls are TRBV5-1 and TRBJ1-1; D gene ambiguous. The germline V gene has CDR1 SGHRS and CDR2 YFSETQ. The length of the CDR3 is 14 residues. The V and J ends lost 2 bases and 2 bases respectively, with 10 bases between them. CDR3 region: CASSLGPANTEAFF. In DNA, the CDR3 is TGCGCCAGCAGCTTAGGGCCAGCTAACACTGAAGCTTTCTTT. The variable domain in full, completed from reference TRBV5-1 and TRBJ1-1, reads KAGVTQTPRYLIKTRGQQVTLSCSPISGHRSVSWYQQTPGQGLQFLFEYFSETQRNKGNFPGRFSGRQFSNSRSEMNVSTLELGDSALYLCASSLGPANTEAFFGQGTRLTVV.

This clonotype has at least ten counts. V gene TRBV5-1 combines with J gene TRBJ2-2, with 9 positions matching TRBD2. This CDR3 has 15 amino acids. CDR1 is SGHRS, CDR2 YFSETQ, per germline. J gave up 6 bases and V 4 bases, and 7 bases lay outside the gene matches. CDR3 coding DNA: TGCGCCAGCAGCCCGCCTAGCGGGATCGCCGGGGAGCTGTTTTTT. Translation gives CASSPPSGIAGELFF.

This clonotype was found many times. The CDR3 DNA follows: TGTGCCACCAGCAGAGATTTAGGGGCTTCTTACAATGAGCAGTTCTTC. Protein product: CATSRDLGASYNEQFF. The rearrangement joins TRBV15 to TRBJ2-1, with D possibly matching TRBD1 (5 bases). CDR3 length: 16 amino acids. V was pared by 0 bases and J by 4 bases, with 13 bases between. Germline lookup yields CDR1 LNHNV and CDR2 YYDKDF (reference sequence).

This clonotype was observed at least ten times. The V call is TRBV20-1, the J call TRBJ2-1; 9 positions agree with TRBD1. Trimming cost V 1 base and J 4 bases; bases outside gene matches: 5. CDR1 and CDR2 (germline): DFQATT, SNEGSKA (reference sequence). CDR3 size: 15 residues. The CDR3 coding sequence is TGCAGTGCTAGAGGGGCGACAGGGGGATACAATGAGCAGTTCTTC. Its protein is CSARGATGGYNEQFF.

This clonotype was observed at least ten times. This chain connects TRBV7-8 to TRBJ2-4; 7 nucleotides agree with TRBD2. Germline V CDR1 and CDR2: SGHVS, FQNEAQ. V lost 4 bases to trimming and J lost 1 base; unmatched junction nucleotides: 1. The CDR3 is 14 amino acids. The CDR3 sequence: CASSSAGAKNIQYF. DNA for the CDR3: TGTGCCAGCAGCTCAGCGGGGGCCAAAAACATTCAGTACTTC.

Worth noting for this clonotype: This could be a read error, since a much larger clone is one nucleotide away. Because the CDR3 is missing its conserved closing phenylalanine or tryptophan, this is likely a read error. The DNA for the CDR3 is TGTGCCAGCTCCCGACAGGGGGCCGCTGAAGCTTTCGTT. Protein sequence: CASSRQGAAEAFV. This chain connects TRBV18 to TRBJ1-1; TRBD1 matches 10 bases. In germline, CDR1 is KGHSH, CDR2 LQKENI. The CDR3 has 13 residues. The V segment lost 6 bases and the J segment 6 bases; nucleotides outside the gene matches: 4.

This clonotype occurred many times. The chain uses TRBV7-3 and TRBJ2-3, with D possibly TRBD1 on 6 matching bases. The V end was cut by 2 bases, the J end by 6 bases, with 18 bases between. CDR3 length: 16 amino acids. The germline gives CDR1 SGHTA, CDR2 FQGTGA. CDR3 sequence (DNA): TGTGCCAGCAGCTTAGAAGGCAGGGGCGCTTCTGATACGCAGTATTTT. It codes for CASSLEGRGASDTQYF.

Ten or more counts support this clonotype. This sequence joins TRBV28 and TRBJ1-6, with no clear D. CDR3 length: 16 residues. The V and J ends lost 6 bases and 3 bases respectively, with 15 bases between them. Germline V lookup: CDR1 MDHEN, CDR2 SYDVKM. CDR3: CASRPVPAGYNSPLHF. CDR3 DNA: TGTGCCAGCAGGCCGGTCCCGGCGGGCTATAATTCACCCCTCCACTTT.

Many counts were recorded for this clonotype. This chain joins TRBV7-2 and TRBJ2-7; TRBD2 is a possible D gene (5 bases). Germline loops: CDR1 SGHTA, CDR2 FQGNSA. CDR3 length: 16 amino acids. V lost 0 bases, J lost 4 bases, and 16 bases lay in between. DNA of the CDR3: TGTGCCAGCAGCTTAGCTACGTCTAGCCTTAGGTACGAGCAGTACTTC. Protein sequence: CASSLATSSLRYEQYF.

This clonotype was counted ten times or more. The V call is TRBV29-1, the J call TRBJ2-1, with D possibly TRBD2 on 5 matching bases. The ends were cut back, 4 bases at V and 0 bases at J, with 16 bases in the middle. Germline values: CDR1 SQVTM, CDR2 ANQGSEA. The CDR3 is made up of 16 amino acids. The CDR3 region is CSVGPRQGSSYNEQFF. The CDR3 nucleotides are TGCAGCGTTGGCCCCCGGCAAGGGAGCTCCTACAATGAGCAGTTCTTC.

This clonotype was observed at least ten times. The chain has TRBV4-2 and TRBJ1-4, with TRBD1 matching over 9 bases. This CDR3 has 15 residues. J gave up 5 bases and V 4 bases, and 5 bases lay outside the gene matches. The germline gives CDR1 LGHNA, CDR2 YNFKEQ. Here the CDR3 reads CASSPTGGRNEKLFF. CDR3 bases: TGTGCCAGCAGCCCAACAGGGGGCCGCAATGAAAAACTGTTTTTT.

In this sample, this clonotype turned up many times. This chain links TRBV29-1 with TRBJ2-2, with D possibly being TRBD2 (5 bases). V lost 4 bases and J lost 1, with 7 bases in between. CDR1 is SQVTM, CDR2 ANQGSEA, per germline. This CDR3 is 13 amino acids long. The CDR3 region has the DNA TGCAGCGTTGCCGGACTGAACACCGGGGAGCTGTTTTTT. Translation: CSVAGLNTGELFF.